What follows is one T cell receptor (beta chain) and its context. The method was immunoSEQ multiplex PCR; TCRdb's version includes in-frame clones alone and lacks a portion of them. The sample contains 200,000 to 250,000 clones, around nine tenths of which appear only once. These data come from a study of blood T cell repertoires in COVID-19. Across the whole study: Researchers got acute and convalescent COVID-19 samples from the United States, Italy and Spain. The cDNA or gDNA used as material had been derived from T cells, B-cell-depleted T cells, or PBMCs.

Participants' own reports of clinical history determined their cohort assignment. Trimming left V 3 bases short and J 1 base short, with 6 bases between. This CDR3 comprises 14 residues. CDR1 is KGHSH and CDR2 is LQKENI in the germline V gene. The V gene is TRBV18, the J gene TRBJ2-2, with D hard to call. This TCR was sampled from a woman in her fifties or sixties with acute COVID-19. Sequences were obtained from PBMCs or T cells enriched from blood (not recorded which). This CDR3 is CASSPQENTGELFF. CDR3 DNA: TGTGCCAGCTCACCCCAGGAGAACACCGGGGAGCTGTTTTTT.